This T cell receptor (beta chain) is drawn from a study of cytomegalovirus exposure and HLA in healthy donors. V was pared by 4 bases and J by 0 bases, with 10 bases between. Germline V CDR1 and CDR2: SGDLS, YYNGEE. The CDR3 is made up of 14 amino acids. A multiplex PCR was run with 60 Vbeta primers and 13 Jbeta primers. TCRdb's copy holds only in-frame clones and misses some; the assay was immunoSEQ multiplex PCR. The sample includes some 110,000 clones, around 65% of them seen just once. This chain joins TRBV9 and TRBJ1-1; D is ambiguous. Sequenced sample: PBMCs. The TCR comes from a man younger than 30 in good health and CMV-seronegative. CDR3 in DNA: TGTGCCAGCAGCCCCCTTCAGATGAACACTGAAGCTTTCTTT. It is translated as CASSPLQMNTEAFF.